The next 30 T cell receptor beta chains were all read from a single sample in a study of T-cell reconstitution after alpha-beta-depleted transplantation in children. For TCRbeta, the library was prepared with unique molecular identifiers. MiXCR, applied by TCRdb to the PCR reads, yields one record per CDR3 protein. Counted here are 17,000 or so distinct CDR3 sequences, approximately 13% occurring once; the ten biggest clones make up 71%. This specimen was PBMCs, mostly from graft donor cells, taken 180 days after TCRalphabeta/CD19-depleted stem cell transplant. These receptors all stem from a boy less than two years old who had a stem cell transplant for Wiskott-Aldrich syndrome, so the T cells may come from the graft donor.

This clonotype was counted a few times. The chain joins TRBV28 to TRBJ2-6, with TRBD2 matching 9 bases. V dropped 2 bases and J dropped 0; count of bases not matched to a gene: 8. Germline V lookup: CDR1 MDHEN, CDR2 SYDVKM. The CDR3 spans 19 residues. Here the CDR3 DNA reads TGTGCCAGCAGTTTAGGCGGGGGGGTCGGGTTCTCTGGGGCCAACGTCCTGACTTTC. It is translated as CASSLGGGVGFSGANVLTF.

In this sample, this clonotype turned up a few times. The V and J genes are TRBV7-9 and TRBJ2-4; tentatively, D is TRBD1 (7 bases). The V end was cut by 5 bases, the J end by 7 bases, with 15 bases between. Looked up from germline, CDR1 is SEHNR and CDR2 is FQNEAQ (reference sequence). There are 14 residues in the CDR3. The CDR3 DNA sequence: TGTGCCAGCAGCCCAGGGGGGCGAGGGAACATTCAGTACTTC. This sequence encodes CASSPGGRGNIQYF.

This clonotype was picked up many times. V is TRBV20-1 and J is TRBJ2-3; D possibly corresponds to TRBD2 (6 bases). The germline V gene encodes CDR1 DFQATT and CDR2 SNEGSKA (reference sequence). V was trimmed by 2 bases and J by 0 bases, leaving 9 bases between them. This CDR3 contains 14 residues. DNA of the CDR3: TGCAGTGCTAGACCGGGGGATAGCACAGATACGCAGTATTTT. Its protein is CSARPGDSTDTQYF.

The V and J genes are TRBV18 and TRBJ1-2; possibly TRBD1 for D (6 bases). Germline loops: CDR1 KGHSH, CDR2 LQKENI. This CDR3 comprises 15 residues. Trimming left V 2 bases short and J 0 bases short, with 10 bases between. CDR3 protein: CASSPRGAPNYGYTF. The CDR3 coding sequence is TGTGCCAGCTCACCAAGGGGGGCGCCTAACTATGGCTACACCTTC.

The chain employs TRBV20-1 and TRBJ2-1; D is possibly TRBD2 (6 bases). The CDR3 loop spans 14 amino acids. Germline V gene sequence: CDR1 DFQATT, CDR2 SNEGSKA (reference sequence). Trimming shortened V by 2 bases and J by 0 bases, and 8 bases separated the two germline ends. In nucleotides, the CDR3 is TGCAGTGCTAGACGGGAGACCTCCTACAATGAGCAGTTCTTC. This encodes CSARRETSYNEQFF.

In this sample, this clonotype turned up a few times. The rearrangement links TRBV5-6 to TRBJ2-1, with D possibly TRBD1 on 6 matching bases. Germline CDR1 SGHDT, CDR2 YYEEEE. V lost 3 bases, J lost 3 bases, and 13 bases lay in between. This CDR3 region has 15 residues. The CDR3 coding sequence is TGTGCCAGCAGCTCCCCGACAGGTTACTACAATGAGCAGTTCTTC. Amino acid sequence: CASSSPTGYYNEQFF.

This clonotype has a count of ten or more. The rearrangement joins TRBV6-5 to TRBJ2-5, with TRBD1 matching over 7 bases. The CDR3 has 16 residues. Germline CDR1 MNHEY, CDR2 SVGAGI. V shed 2 bases and J 0 bases; nucleotides not matched to a gene: 6. The CDR3 DNA reads TGTGCCAGCAGTTACCGATCCGGGACAGACCAAGAGACCCAGTACTTC. Protein sequence: CASSYRSGTDQETQYF.

This clonotype was seen more than once but under ten times. J is TRBJ2-3 and V is TRBV3-1; D is perhaps TRBD2 (6 bases). CDR1 is LGHDT, CDR2 YNNKEL, per germline (reference sequence). There are 13 residues in the CDR3. The V end lost 0 bases, the J end lost 6 bases, and 7 bases lay between the germline ends. CDR3 loop: CASSQDAGDTQYF. The CDR3 DNA sequence: TGTGCCAGCAGCCAAGATGCGGGGGATACGCAGTATTTT.

This clonotype turned up a few times. The chain couples TRBV5-1 to TRBJ1-2; D remains ambiguous. With 6 bases removed from V and 2 bases from J, the gap between germline ends came to 11 bases. The CDR3 covers 13 residues. Germline assignment: CDR1 SGHRS and CDR2 YFSETQ. CDR3 sequence: CASNQEGNYGYTF. The CDR3 coding sequence is TGCGCCAGCAATCAGGAAGGGAACTATGGCTACACCTTC.

This clonotype was counted ten times or more. The chain carries TRBV7-2 and TRBJ2-7; TRBD2 matches at 7 bases. The germline V gene encodes CDR1 SGHTA and CDR2 FQGNSA. The CDR3 covers 14 residues. Trimming removed 5 bases from V and 4 bases from J; junction bases left unmatched: 8. The CDR3 here is CASSTPTSRYEQYF. In DNA form, the CDR3 reads TGTGCCAGCAGCACACCGACTAGCAGATACGAGCAGTACTTC. Filled out from reference TRBV7-2 and TRBJ2-7, the complete variable domain reads GAGVSQSPSNKVTEKGKDVELRCDPISGHTALYWYRQSLGQGLEFLIYFQGNSAPDKSGLPSDRFSAERTGGSVSTLTIQRTQQEDSAVYLCASSTPTSRYEQYFGPGTRLTVT.

This clonotype came up a few times. This chain uses TRBV7-9 with TRBJ2-7; no reliable D call. Germline CDR1 and CDR2: SEHNR and FQNEAQ (reference sequence). The CDR3 loop spans 12 amino acids. Between the trimmed V and J ends, which lost 6 bases and 0 bases, there was a span of 6 bases. Here the CDR3 DNA reads TGTGCCAGCAGGCCAAACTCCTACGAGCAGTACTTC. Translated, it gives CASRPNSYEQYF.

This clonotype occurred many times. This sequence joins TRBV7-9 and TRBJ2-2; D unresolved. V dropped 4 bases and J dropped 0 bases, with 9 bases sitting between them. The CDR3 loop spans 15 amino acids. The germline V gene has CDR1 SEHNR and CDR2 FQNEAQ (reference sequence). In DNA form, the CDR3 reads TGTGCCAGCAGCTCGGACCGATCGAACACCGGGGAGCTGTTTTTT. Translation gives CASSSDRSNTGELFF.

This chain joins TRBV2 and TRBJ2-3, with D perhaps matching TRBD2 (7 bases). V lost 6 bases, J lost 1 base, and 20 bases lay in between. The CDR3 spans 17 residues. Germline assignment: CDR1 SNHLY and CDR2 FYNNEI. CDR3 loop: CASSDNTGSGGTDTQYF. CDR3 in DNA: TGTGCCAGCAGCGACAACACAGGGAGCGGGGGCACAGATACGCAGTATTTT.

The gene calls are TRBV15 and TRBJ2-1; D perhaps matches TRBD2 (5 bases). Germline V lookup: CDR1 LNHNV, CDR2 YYDKDF (reference sequence). V dropped 0 bases and J dropped 3 bases, with 15 bases sitting between them. This CDR3 is built from 17 residues. As DNA, the CDR3 is TGTGCCACCAGCAGAGACAGAGGACTCACCAGCTACAATGAGCAGTTCTTC. As protein: CATSRDRGLTSYNEQFF.

This clonotype has at least ten counts. This chain joins TRBV13 and TRBJ2-5, with D perhaps TRBD1 or TRBD2 (6 bases each). CDR3 length: 16 residues. Germline assignment: CDR1 PRHDT and CDR2 FYEKMQ (reference sequence). Deletions cut 5 bases from V and 2 bases from J, with 18 bases between. The CDR3 here is CASSDRMWGAQETQYF. The CDR3 DNA reads TGTGCCAGCAGCGACCGTATGTGGGGGGCACAAGAGACCCAGTACTTC. The variable domain in full, with the rest retrieved from reference TRBV13 and TRBJ2-5, is AAGVIQSPRHLIKEKRETATLKCYPIPRHDTVYWYQQGPGQDPQFLISFYEKMQSDKGSIPDRFSAQQFSDYHSELNMSSLELGDSALYFCASSDRMWGAQETQYFGPGTRLLVL.

For this clonotype: Mismatch with germline at one junction end may stem from a read error. The rearrangement uses TRBV3-1 and TRBJ2-7; D call uncertain. CDR1 is LGHDT, CDR2 YNNKEL, per germline (reference sequence). The CDR3 runs to 15 residues. CDR3 DNA sequence: TGTGCCACCAGCCTCTATGGGATATCCCTGTACGAGCAGTACTTC. This sequence encodes CATSLYGISLYEQYF.

This clonotype has a handful of counts. The gene calls are TRBV29-1 and TRBJ2-3, with D possibly matching TRBD2 (6 bases). The CDR3 is 13 amino acids. V shed 8 bases and J shed 7 bases, with 19 bases lying between them. CDR1 and CDR2 from the germline V gene are SQVTM and ANQGSEA. The CDR3 loop is CSFGPTSLYTQYF. CDR3 in DNA: TGCAGCTTTGGACCGACTAGTCTTTATACGCAGTATTTT.

This clonotype was seen ten or more times. The rearrangement joins TRBV29-1 to TRBJ2-1, with TRBD2 matching 7 bases. Looked up from germline, CDR1 is SQVTM and CDR2 is ANQGSEA. The CDR3 is 11 residues long. V was clipped by 4 bases and J by 10 bases; unmatched bases: 4. CDR3 amino acids: CSVGGGGEQFF. For the CDR3, the DNA is TGCAGCGTTGGGGGGGGAGGGGAGCAGTTCTTC.

This clonotype was detected only a few times. This chain links TRBV28 with TRBJ1-6; 8 nucleotides align to TRBD1. This CDR3 is built from 16 residues. J gave up 6 bases and V 6 bases, and 10 bases lay outside the gene matches. Germline V gives CDR1 MDHEN, CDR2 SYDVKM. The CDR3 is CASSRPIGTGNSPLHF. As DNA, the CDR3 is TGTGCCAGCAGCCGACCGATCGGGACAGGTAATTCACCCCTCCACTTT.

This clonotype was picked up a small number of times. The rearrangement uses TRBV6-2 or TRBV6-3 and TRBJ1-1; unclear D gene. V was cut by 5 bases and J by 4 bases, with 14 bases left in between. CDR1 is MNHEY, CDR2 SVGEGT, per germline. CDR3 length equals 14 residues. The DNA of the CDR3 is TGTGCCAGCAGTCTCTTTGGGTTGCGCACTGAAGCTTTCTTT. This encodes CASSLFGLRTEAFF.

This clonotype was detected many times. This rearrangement joins TRBV28 to TRBJ1-5, with D unresolved. The germline CDR1 and CDR2 sequences are MDHEN and SYDVKM. Trimming took 6 bases from V and 5 from J, leaving 20 bases between them. This CDR3 has 16 residues. CDR3: CASSAPRGFADQPQHF. The CDR3 DNA sequence: TGTGCCAGCAGCGCGCCGAGAGGGTTTGCGGATCAGCCCCAGCATTTT.

This clonotype was counted many times. The rearrangement uses TRBV5-1 and TRBJ1-5, with a tentative D call TRBD1 (5 bases). This CDR3 is built from 15 residues. Germline V lookup: CDR1 SGHRS, CDR2 YFSETQ. V lost 0 bases to trimming and J lost 7 bases, with 14 bases between them. The CDR3 sequence: CASSLASGSGQPQHF. Here the CDR3 DNA reads TGCGCCAGCAGCTTGGCTTCAGGGTCCGGCCAGCCCCAGCATTTT.

This clonotype was counted only a few times. The chain carries TRBV6-5 and TRBJ2-7; tentative D call: TRBD2 (6 bases). CDR3 size: 15 residues. CDR1 and CDR2 from the germline V gene are MNHEY and SVGAGI. The germline V and J ends were trimmed by 0 bases and 2 bases, with 11 bases remaining between them. The CDR3, as DNA: TGTGCCAGCAGTTACTCCGGAGGGGAGGCCTACGAGCAGTACTTC. Amino acids: CASSYSGGEAYEQYF.

This clonotype was picked up a small number of times. V gene TRBV28 combines with J gene TRBJ1-3; D unclear. Trimming shortened V by 7 bases and J by 4 bases, and 14 bases separated the two germline ends. Germline V CDR1 and CDR2: MDHEN, SYDVKM. CDR3 length: 14 amino acids. CDR3 in amino acids: CASTTGPRGNTIYF. In DNA, the CDR3 is TGTGCCAGCACCACCGGGCCAAGGGGAAACACCATATATTTT.

The CDR3 DNA is TGTGCCAGCAGCGTAGCTCTAGCGGGAGGGGAAGATACGCAGTATTTT. Translated: CASSVALAGGEDTQYF. The V gene is TRBV9, the J gene TRBJ2-3, with 12 positions matching TRBD2. V lost 0 bases to trimming and J lost 5 bases; unmatched junction nucleotides: 4. This CDR3 has 16 residues. From germline, CDR1 is SGDLS and CDR2 YYNGEE. Using reference TRBV9 and TRBJ2-3 for the parts outside the CDR3, the full variable domain is DSGVTQTPKHLITATGQRVTLRCSPRSGDLSVYWYQQSLDQGLQFLIQYYNGEERAKGNILERFSAQQFPDLHSELNLSSLELGDSALYFCASSVALAGGEDTQYFGPGTRLTVL.

This clonotype was found a few times. V and J are TRBV28 and TRBJ1-2; D is undetermined. Trimming stripped 3 bases from V and 0 bases from J, with 14 bases between. Germline CDR1 MDHEN, CDR2 SYDVKM. The CDR3 is 16 amino acids. CDR3 nucleotides: TGTGCCAGCAGTTTCCCGCAGGTTCCTACTAACTATGGCTACACCTTC. Protein: CASSFPQVPTNYGYTF.

This clonotype is classed as medium-sized. This chain connects TRBV10-3 to TRBJ2-1; no reliable D call. Trimming removed 0 bases from V and 8 bases from J, with 14 bases in between. Germline CDR1 ENHRY, CDR2 SYGVKD. CDR3 size: 15 residues. CDR3 in amino acids: CAISESSLRADEQFF. In nucleotides, the CDR3 is TGTGCCATCAGTGAGTCGAGTCTTCGGGCTGATGAGCAGTTCTTC.

This clonotype was recorded at least ten times. The chain links TRBV5-1 to TRBJ2-5, with TRBD1 matching 10 bases. CDR1 is SGHRS, CDR2 YFSETQ, per germline. The CDR3 runs 15 residues. The J segment lost 2 bases and the V segment lost 1 base, leaving 2 bases of the junction unmatched. CDR3 DNA sequence: TGCGCCAGCAGCTTGATGGGACAGGGGCAAGAGACCCAGTACTTC. Residues: CASSLMGQGQETQYF.

This clonotype occurred a few times. In DNA form, the CDR3 reads TGTGCCAGCAGCTCCTCCCCGGACTACAATGAGCAGTTCTTC. Its protein is CASSSSPDYNEQFF. The chain combines TRBV7-2 with TRBJ2-1; D call uncertain. The V gene lost 4 bases and the J gene lost 3 bases, with 10 bases spanning the gap. The length of the CDR3 is 14 residues. Per germline, CDR1 SGHTA and CDR2 FQGNSA.

This clonotype was observed a few times. The gene calls are TRBV27 and TRBJ2-5, with TRBD2 matching 7 bases. V lost 6 bases, J lost 4 bases, and 5 bases stayed unmatched. Germline CDR1 is MNHEY and CDR2 is SMNVEV (reference sequence). The CDR3 has 13 amino acids. CDR3 DNA: TGTGCCAGCAGGCGGCGGGAGCTAGAGACCCAGTACTTC. Protein sequence: CASRRRELETQYF.